Each of the 21 T cell receptor beta chains below was sequenced from the same sample in a study of shared clonotypes between healthy human individuals. Profiling relied on immunoSEQ multiplex PCR, and the TCRdb table lists in-frame clones only, not all of them. The sample yields 650,000 to 700,000 clones, 90% seen once. Specimen: memory CD8+ T cells from PBMCs. As for subset: CD45RO+ cells pooled with CCR7-negative TemRA cells. The receptors shown here come from a man younger than 35 in good health. Some clones in this sample may be carry-over from other donors' samples.

The chain joins TRBV4-3 to TRBJ2-1; possible D gene TRBD1, 6 bases. V lost 1 base to trimming and J lost 4 bases, with 14 bases between them. Germline-derived CDR1 and CDR2 are LGHNA and YSLEER. This CDR3 has 16 residues. For the CDR3, the DNA is TGCGCCAGCAGCCAAGCAGTGGCAGGGGAGTACAATGAGCAGTTCTTC. This encodes CASSQAVAGEYNEQFF.

This rearrangement joins TRBV30 to TRBJ1-2, with 8 nucleotides matching TRBD1. Germline V gene data show CDR1 as GTSNPN and CDR2 as SVGIG (reference sequence). The J segment lost 3 bases and the V segment lost 5 bases, leaving 5 bases of the junction unmatched. The length of the CDR3 is 13 residues. The CDR3 protein is CAWRGQGDYGYTF. CDR3 DNA sequence: TGTGCCTGGCGTGGACAGGGCGACTATGGCTACACCTTC.

This clone has only one observation. This chain uses TRBV5-5 with TRBJ1-2; 10 bases line up with TRBD1. This CDR3 region has 14 residues. Germline V gene data show CDR1 as SGHKS and CDR2 as YYEKEE (reference sequence). The ends lost 4 bases at V and 8 bases at J; junction bases unmatched: 8. The CDR3 DNA is TGTGCCAGCAGCCTCCGGGACAGGGGCGTCGGCTACACCTTC. Protein sequence: CASSLRDRGVGYTF.

This chain links TRBV4-3 with TRBJ2-1; D possibly matches TRBD1 or TRBD2 (5 bases each). In germline, CDR1 is LGHNA, CDR2 YSLEER. The germline V and J ends were trimmed by 1 base and 5 bases, with 15 bases remaining between them. The CDR3 extends over 16 amino acids. In nucleotides, the CDR3 is TGCGCCAGCAGCCAAGCGGGGACGGCAGTCGACAATGAGCAGTTCTTC. The encoded protein is CASSQAGTAVDNEQFF.

This chain uses TRBV6-1 with TRBJ2-1; D call uncertain. V was clipped by 1 base and J by 4 bases, with 5 bases between them. The length of the CDR3 is 13 residues. Per germline, CDR1 MNHNS and CDR2 SASEGT. The CDR3 here is CASSEVHYNEQFF. CDR3 in DNA: TGTGCCAGCAGTGAAGTCCATTACAATGAGCAGTTCTTC.

The table lists this clone with a few counts. The chain is built from TRBV10-1 and TRBJ2-7; D call uncertain. In germline, CDR1 is WNHNN, CDR2 SYGVQD (reference sequence). Trimming took off 0 bases at V and 2 bases at J, with 2 bases between the two ends. This CDR3 spans 12 amino acids. Here the CDR3 reads CASSESTYEQYF. As DNA, the CDR3 is TGCGCCAGCAGTGAGTCGACCTACGAGCAGTACTTC.

The V call is TRBV6-1, the J call TRBJ1-5; D not resolved. CDR1 MNHNS and CDR2 SASEGT come from the germline V gene. The CDR3 extends over 15 amino acids. Trimming removed 4 bases from V and 4 bases from J, with 14 bases in between. The DNA for the CDR3 is TGTGCCAGCAGTGGGCTAGGACGGATAAATCAGCCCCAGCATTTT. This encodes CASSGLGRINQPQHF.

This chain uses TRBV6-5 with TRBJ1-1; the match to TRBD1 covers 9 bases. In germline, CDR1 is MNHEY, CDR2 SVGAGI. Unmatched junction bases numbered 8, after V lost 8 bases and J lost 4 bases. The CDR3 extends over 14 amino acids. CDR3 sequence: CASAGTGLGTEAFF. CDR3 DNA: TGTGCCAGCGCCGGGACAGGGCTTGGCACTGAAGCTTTCTTT.

The rearrangement joins TRBV27 to TRBJ2-2; weak D call: TRBD2 (6 bases). CDR1 MNHEY and CDR2 SMNVEV come from the germline V gene (reference sequence). This CDR3 is built from 15 residues. Trimming removed 7 bases from V and 5 bases from J, with 17 bases in between. CDR3 amino acids: CASTSDSGVTGELFF. CDR3 bases: TGTGCCAGCACATCGGACTCGGGAGTAACCGGGGAGCTGTTTTTT.

The chain has TRBV6-6 and TRBJ2-7; tentatively, D is TRBD2 (5 bases). The CDR3 length is 15 residues. Germline assignment: CDR1 MNHNY and CDR2 SVGAGI (reference sequence). V lost 4 bases and J 2 bases, leaving 15 bases between the germline ends. The CDR3 sequence is CASSLPAGAAYEQYF. The CDR3 DNA reads as TGTGCCAGCAGTTTGCCGGCGGGCGCAGCCTACGAGCAGTACTTC.

V is TRBV27 and J is TRBJ2-7, with D possibly being TRBD2 (6 bases). The CDR3 is 14 residues long. Germline assignment: CDR1 MNHEY and CDR2 SMNVEV (reference sequence). The V and J ends lost 2 bases and 2 bases respectively, with 10 bases between them. The CDR3 here is CASSLGGAPYEQYF. CDR3 bases: TGTGCCAGCAGTTTAGGAGGGGCCCCCTACGAGCAGTACTTC.

The chain carries TRBV28 and TRBJ1-2, with D uncertain. Per germline, CDR1 MDHEN and CDR2 SYDVKM. The ends were cut back, 3 bases at V and 8 bases at J, with 7 bases in the middle. The CDR3 length is 11 residues. The CDR3 DNA reads as TGTGCCAGCAGTTTCAGAGTGGGCTACACCTTC. This encodes CASSFRVGYTF.

The gene calls are TRBV27 and TRBJ1-5, with TRBD1 as a possible D gene (5 bases). This CDR3 has 14 residues. Trimming took 6 bases from V and 7 from J, leaving 16 bases between them. The V gene's germline CDR1 is MNHEY and CDR2 SMNVEV (reference sequence). CDR3 nucleotides: TGTGCCAGCAGACGGGGGGGGGACCCCCAGCCCCAGCATTTT. It encodes CASRRGGDPQPQHF.

This clone has more than one count but fewer than ten. V usage is TRBV9 and J usage is TRBJ2-7; unclear D gene. Deletions cut 0 bases from V and 6 bases from J, with 10 bases between. CDR3 length: 13 residues. Germline values: CDR1 SGDLS, CDR2 YYNGEE. CDR3 in amino acids: CASSVGGSLEQYF. The CDR3 DNA reads as TGTGCCAGCAGCGTAGGGGGAAGTCTCGAGCAGTACTTC.

The chain combines TRBV7-3 with TRBJ2-2; 7 bases line up with TRBD1. There are 17 residues in the CDR3. Per the germline V gene, CDR1 is SGHTA and CDR2 is FQGTGA. V dropped 3 bases and J dropped 0; count of bases not matched to a gene: 7. In DNA, the CDR3 is TGTGCCAGCAGCTTCCCTAGACAGGGATCGAACACCGGGGAGCTGTTTTTT. Translating it yields CASSFPRQGSNTGELFF.

The rearrangement uses TRBV6-1 and TRBJ2-4, with D perhaps TRBD1 or TRBD2 (5 bases each). Germline CDR1 is MNHNS and CDR2 is SASEGT. V lost 11 bases, J lost 5 bases, and 13 bases lay in between. This CDR3 has 12 amino acids. In DNA form, the CDR3 reads TGTGCCCTCCGGGGCCTCGAAAACATTCAGTACTTC. Amino acid sequence: CALRGLENIQYF.

The V call is TRBV5-6, the J call TRBJ2-7; 7 bases map to TRBD2. From germline, CDR1 is SGHDT and CDR2 YYEEEE. The CDR3 is made up of 13 amino acids. The junction had 7 bases not matched to a gene; V was cut back by 4 bases and J by 6 bases. This CDR3 reads CASSTRTSSEQYF. In DNA form, the CDR3 reads TGTGCCAGCAGCACCCGGACTAGTTCCGAGCAGTACTTC.

The rearrangement joins TRBV9 to TRBJ2-7, with D uncertain. Trimming took off 4 bases at V and 5 bases at J, with 7 bases between the two ends. Looked up from germline, CDR1 is SGDLS and CDR2 is YYNGEE. The CDR3 is 11 amino acids. The CDR3 DNA is TGTGCCAGCAGCTCAAGCAACGAGCAGTACTTC. Protein: CASSSSNEQYF.

The chain carries TRBV15 and TRBJ1-5; D gene uncertain. V was shortened by 3 bases and J by 3 bases, with 12 bases between the two germline ends. From germline, CDR1 is LNHNV and CDR2 YYDKDF (reference sequence). The CDR3 runs to 15 residues. The CDR3 spells CATSSSRTSNQPQHF. The DNA of the CDR3 is TGTGCCACCAGCAGCTCCAGAACCTCCAATCAGCCCCAGCATTTT.

The sample holds one count of this clone. The J gene is TRBJ1-1, the V gene TRBV14; D is ambiguous. Germline loops: CDR1 SGHDN, CDR2 FVKESK. The germline V and J ends were trimmed by 1 base and 1 base, with 4 bases remaining between them. The CDR3 is made up of 13 amino acids. CDR3: CASSQVGNTEAFF. The CDR3 DNA reads as TGTGCCAGCAGCCAAGTTGGGAACACTGAAGCTTTCTTT. Full variable domain (missing parts from reference TRBV14 and TRBJ1-1): EAGVTQFPSHSVIEKGQTVTLRCDPISGHDNLYWYRRVMGKEIKFLLHFVKESKQDESGMPNNRFLAERTGGTYSTLKVQPAELEDSGVYFCASSQVGNTEAFFGQGTRLTVV.

The chain recombines TRBV28 with TRBJ2-5, with unresolved D. V dropped 7 bases and J dropped 2 bases, with 5 bases sitting between them. CDR3 length: 11 amino acids. The germline CDR1 and CDR2 sequences are MDHEN and SYDVKM. CDR3 residues: CASTFQETQYF. CDR3 nucleotides: TGTGCCAGCACGTTTCAAGAGACCCAGTACTTC.